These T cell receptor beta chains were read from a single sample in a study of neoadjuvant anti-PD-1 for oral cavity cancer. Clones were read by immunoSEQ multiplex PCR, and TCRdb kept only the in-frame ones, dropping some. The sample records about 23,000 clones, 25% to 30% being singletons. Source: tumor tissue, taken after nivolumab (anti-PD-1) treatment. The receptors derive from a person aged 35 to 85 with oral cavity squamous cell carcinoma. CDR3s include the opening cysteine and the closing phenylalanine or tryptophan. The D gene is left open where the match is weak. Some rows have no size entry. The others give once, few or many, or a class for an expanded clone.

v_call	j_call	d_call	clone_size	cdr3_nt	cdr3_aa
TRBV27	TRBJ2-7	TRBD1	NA	TGTGCCAGCAGTGGATCCTGGACAGGGGAAAGATACGAGCAGTACTTC	CASSGSWTGERYEQYF
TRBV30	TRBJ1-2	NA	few	TGTGCCTGGAGTAACAACTATGGCTACACCTTC	CAWSNNYGYTF
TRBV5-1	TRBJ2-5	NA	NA	TGCGCCAGCAGCTTGTCCGGGGTGGCGCGCCAAGAGACCCAGTACTTC	CASSLSGVARQETQYF
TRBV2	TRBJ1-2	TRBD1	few	TGTGCCAGCAGTGCGGGACAGGATTATGGCTACACCTTC	CASSAGQDYGYTF
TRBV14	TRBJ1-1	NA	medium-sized	TGTGCCAGCAGCTCCGCAGGGGCCCTGAACACTGAAGCTTTCTTT	CASSSAGALNTEAFF
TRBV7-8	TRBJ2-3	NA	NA	TGTGCCAGCAGCGCACTTCTAGATACGCAGTATTTT	CASSALLDTQYF
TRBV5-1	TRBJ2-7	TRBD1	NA	TGCGCCAGCAGTCCGGGACAGACCTACGAGCAGTACTTC	CASSPGQTYEQYF
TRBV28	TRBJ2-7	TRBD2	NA	TGTGCCAGCAGTTCCCCAGGACTAGCGGCTGAGCAGTACTTC	CASSSPGLAAEQYF
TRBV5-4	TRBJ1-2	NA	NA	TGTGCCAGCAGCTTGGACAGGGCTTTTAATGGCTACACCTTC	CASSLDRAFNGYTF
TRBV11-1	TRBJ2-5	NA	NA	TGTGCCAGCAGCTTAGTGGCAGAGCAAGAGACCCAGTACTTC	CASSLVAEQETQYF
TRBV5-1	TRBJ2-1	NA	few	TGCGCCAGCAGCCCGTCGGATACAGGGAGGGATGAGCAGTTCTTC	CASSPSDTGRDEQFF
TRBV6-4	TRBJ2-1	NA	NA	TGTGCCAGCAGTTACACCAGGGTCTACAATGAGCAGTTCTTC	CASSYTRVYNEQFF
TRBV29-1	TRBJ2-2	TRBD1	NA	TGCAGCGCTAACAGGGGAATGGCCGGGGAGCTGTTTTTT	CSANRGMAGELFF
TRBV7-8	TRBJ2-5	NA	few	TGTGCCAGCAGCATCGATAGGGAGACCCAGTACTTC	CASSIDRETQYF
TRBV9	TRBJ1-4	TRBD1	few	TGTGCCAGCAGCTTCCAGGGGGGCGATGAAAAACTGTTTTTT	CASSFQGGDEKLFF
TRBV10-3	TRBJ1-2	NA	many	TGTGCCATCAGTGAGAGGGACACACGGTCCTATGGCTACACCTTC	CAISERDTRSYGYTF
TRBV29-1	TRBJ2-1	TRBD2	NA	TGCAGCGTTGAAGTACTAGCGGGAATCTACAATGAGCAGTTCTTC	CSVEVLAGIYNEQFF
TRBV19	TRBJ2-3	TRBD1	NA	TGTGCCAGTAGTATAATTAAGACAGGGACAGATACGCAGTATTTT	CASSIIKTGTDTQYF
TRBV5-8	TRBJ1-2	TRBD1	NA	TGTGCCAGCAGCACGGGACAGGGGGCGGTTGGCTACACCTTC	CASSTGQGAVGYTF
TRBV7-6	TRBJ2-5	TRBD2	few	TGTGCCAGCAGCCTCGGGGCTAGCGGGGGGGAGACCCAGTACTTC	CASSLGASGGETQYF
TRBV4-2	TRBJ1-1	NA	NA	TGTGCCAGCAGCCAAATGCGTCAGGGTCCCCGTGGCACTGAAGCTTTCTTT	CASSQMRQGPRGTEAFF
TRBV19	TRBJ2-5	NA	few	TGTGCCAGTAGTCCAAGGAGGGACAGTTTCAATCAAGAGACCCAGTACTTC	CASSPRRDSFNQETQYF
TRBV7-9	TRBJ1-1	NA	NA	TGTGCCAGCAGCCCACGCGACTGGGTAGGTCCGAACACTGAAGCTTTCTTT	CASSPRDWVGPNTEAFF
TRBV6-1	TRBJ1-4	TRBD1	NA	TGTGCCAGCAGTCGACAGGGGTCTAATGAAAAACTGTTTTTT	CASSRQGSNEKLFF
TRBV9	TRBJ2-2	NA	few	TGTGCCAGCAGCGTAGTGGCCCCCCCCACCGGGGAGCTGTTTTTT	CASSVVAPPTGELFF
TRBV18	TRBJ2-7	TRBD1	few	TGTGCCAGCTCACCACCTTACAGGGACAGGGTCTCCGAGCAGTACTTC	CASSPPYRDRVSEQYF
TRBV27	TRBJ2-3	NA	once	TGTGCCAGCAGCGTACTAGGGGATACGCAGTATTTT	CASSVLGDTQYF
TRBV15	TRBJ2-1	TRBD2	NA	TGTGCCACCAGCAGATCTAGCGGCTCCTACAATGAGCAGTTCTTC	CATSRSSGSYNEQFF
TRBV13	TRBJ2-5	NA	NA	TGTGCCAGCAGCTTAGCAGGAGGGGAGACCCAGTACTTC	CASSLAGGETQYF
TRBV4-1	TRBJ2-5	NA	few	TGCGCCAGCAGCCAAGGCGGGCCGCAAAGAGAGACCCAGTACTTC	CASSQGGPQRETQYF
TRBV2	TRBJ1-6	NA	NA	TGTGCCAGCAGTGAAGACGCCTATAATTCACCCCTCCACTTT	CASSEDAYNSPLHF
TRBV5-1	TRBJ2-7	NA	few	TGCGCCAGCAGCTTGGACAGTGGACCCTACGAGCAGTACTTC	CASSLDSGPYEQYF
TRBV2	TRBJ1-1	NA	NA	TGTGCCAGCAGTCTAGAGGGGGGGCTTGAAGCTTTCTTT	CASSLEGGLEAFF
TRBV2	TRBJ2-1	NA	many	TGTGCCAGCAGGAGCATGGGGAACAATGAGCAGTTCTTC	CASRSMGNNEQFF
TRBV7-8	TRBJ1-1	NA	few	TGTGCCAGCAGAAAGATACGGGGAGGCAGCCGGGCTTTCTTT	CASRKIRGGSRAFF
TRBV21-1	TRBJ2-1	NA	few	TGTGCCAGCAGCAAAGGACTAGCGGGAGAAGGCCCCTACAATGAGCAGTTCTTC	CASSKGLAGEGPYNEQFF
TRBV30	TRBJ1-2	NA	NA	TGTGCCTGGAGTGTATCGGGTGACTACACCTTC	CAWSVSGDYTF
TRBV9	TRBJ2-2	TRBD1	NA	TGTGCCAGCAGACAGGGGGCTAGGAACACCGGGGAGCTGTTTTTT	CASRQGARNTGELFF
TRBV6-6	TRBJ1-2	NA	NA	TGTGCCAGCAGTTATCAGGGCGGATCCAATGGCTACACCTTC	CASSYQGGSNGYTF
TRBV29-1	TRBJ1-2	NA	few	TGCAGCGCTTCGGCGGGGGCCGGCTATGGCTACACCTTC	CSASAGAGYGYTF
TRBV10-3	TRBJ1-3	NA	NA	TGTGCCAGCGGGGGGACAACCACCTCTGGAAACACCATATATTTT	CASGGTTTSGNTIYF
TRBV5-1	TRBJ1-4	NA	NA	TGCGCCAGCAGCTTGGGAAGCGGACGGGGTGAAAAACTGTTTTTT	CASSLGSGRGEKLFF
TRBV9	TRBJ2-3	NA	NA	TGTGCCAGCAGCCCATCTGCCCGGGGCGCACGCACAGATACGCAGTATTTT	CASSPSARGARTDTQYF
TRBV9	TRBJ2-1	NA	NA	TGTGCCAGCAGCGTAGGTGAACGGGTCAATGAGCAGTTCTTC	CASSVGERVNEQFF
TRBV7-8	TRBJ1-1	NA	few	TGTGCCAGCAGCTCAACCTGGGGGATTAGTGACACTGAAGCTTTCTTT	CASSSTWGISDTEAFF
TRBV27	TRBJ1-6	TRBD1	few	TGTGCCAGCATGTCGACAGGGGGCGAATCACCCCTCCACTTT	CASMSTGGESPLHF
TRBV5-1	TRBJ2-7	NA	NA	TGCGCCAGCAGCTTGGTAGGGGACGGGTACGAGCAGTACTTC	CASSLVGDGYEQYF
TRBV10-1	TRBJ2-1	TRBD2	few	TGCGCCAGCAGTGAGTCGAATCGCGGGAGGGCGCAGTTCTTC	CASSESNRGRAQFF
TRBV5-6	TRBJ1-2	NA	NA	TGTGCCAGCAGCCCCTTTTACGTCGAGGGTGGCTACACCTTC	CASSPFYVEGGYTF
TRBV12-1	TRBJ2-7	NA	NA	TGTGCCAATTCGGGACAGGGGGGGTCCTACGAGCAGTACTTC	CANSGQGGSYEQYF
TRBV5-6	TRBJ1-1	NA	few	TGTGCCAGCAGCTTTGGGGATACTGAAGCTTTCTTT	CASSFGDTEAFF